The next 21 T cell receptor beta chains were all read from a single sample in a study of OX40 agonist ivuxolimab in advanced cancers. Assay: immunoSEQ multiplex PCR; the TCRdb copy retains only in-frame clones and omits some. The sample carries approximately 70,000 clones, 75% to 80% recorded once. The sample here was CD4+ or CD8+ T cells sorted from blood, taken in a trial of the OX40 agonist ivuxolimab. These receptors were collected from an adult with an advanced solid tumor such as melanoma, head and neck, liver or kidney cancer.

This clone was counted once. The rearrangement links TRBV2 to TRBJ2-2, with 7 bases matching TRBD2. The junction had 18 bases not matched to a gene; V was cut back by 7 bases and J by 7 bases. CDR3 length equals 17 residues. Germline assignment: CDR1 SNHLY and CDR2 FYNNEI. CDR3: CASIGPPRGRVGGELFF. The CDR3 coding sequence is TGTGCCAGCATCGGGCCCCCTCGGGGGAGGGTGGGCGGGGAGCTGTTTTTT.

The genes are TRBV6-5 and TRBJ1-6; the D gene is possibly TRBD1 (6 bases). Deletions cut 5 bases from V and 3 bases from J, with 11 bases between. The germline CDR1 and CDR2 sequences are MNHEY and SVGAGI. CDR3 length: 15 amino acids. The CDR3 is CASSRGTLYNSPLHF. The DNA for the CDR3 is TGTGCCAGCAGTCGGGGGACACTCTATAATTCACCCCTCCACTTT.

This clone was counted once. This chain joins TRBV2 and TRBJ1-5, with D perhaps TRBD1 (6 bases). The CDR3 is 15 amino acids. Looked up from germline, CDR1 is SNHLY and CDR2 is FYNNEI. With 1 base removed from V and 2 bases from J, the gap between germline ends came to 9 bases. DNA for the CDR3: TGTGCCAGCAGTGAAGGGGGGGCCCGCAATCAGCCCCAGCATTTT. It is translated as CASSEGGARNQPQHF.

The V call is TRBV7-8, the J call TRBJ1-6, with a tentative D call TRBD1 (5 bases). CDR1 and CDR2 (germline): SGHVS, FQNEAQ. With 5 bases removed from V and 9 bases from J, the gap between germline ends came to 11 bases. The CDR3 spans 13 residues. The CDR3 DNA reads TGTGCCAGCAGCCCGGGAGGGGTTTCACCCCTCCACTTT. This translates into CASSPGGVSPLHF.

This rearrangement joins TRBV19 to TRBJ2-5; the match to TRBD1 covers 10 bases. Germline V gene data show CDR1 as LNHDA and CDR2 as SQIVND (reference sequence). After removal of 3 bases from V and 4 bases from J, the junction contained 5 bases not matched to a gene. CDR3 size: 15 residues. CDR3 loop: CASSILGQGSETQYF. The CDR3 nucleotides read TGTGCCAGTAGTATCTTGGGACAGGGGTCAGAGACCCAGTACTTC. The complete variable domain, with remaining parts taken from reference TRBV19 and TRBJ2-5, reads DGGITQSPKYLFRKEGQNVTLSCEQNLNHDAMYWYRQDPGQGLRLIYYSQIVNDFQKGDIAEGYSVSREKKESFPLTVTSAQKNPTAFYLCASSILGQGSETQYFGPGTRLLVL.

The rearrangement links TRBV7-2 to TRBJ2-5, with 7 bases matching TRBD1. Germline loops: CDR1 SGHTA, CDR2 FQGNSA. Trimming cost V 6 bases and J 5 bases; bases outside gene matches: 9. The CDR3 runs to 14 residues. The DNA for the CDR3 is TGTGCCAGCAGTCGGACAGGCAGCGAGGAGACCCAGTACTTC. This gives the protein CASSRTGSEETQYF.

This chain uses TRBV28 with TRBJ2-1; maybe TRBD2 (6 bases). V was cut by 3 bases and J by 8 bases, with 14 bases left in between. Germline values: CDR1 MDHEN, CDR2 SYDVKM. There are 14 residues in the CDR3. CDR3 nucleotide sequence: TGTGCCAGCAGTTTTGTACTAGCCGGTCATGAGCAGTTCTTC. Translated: CASSFVLAGHEQFF.

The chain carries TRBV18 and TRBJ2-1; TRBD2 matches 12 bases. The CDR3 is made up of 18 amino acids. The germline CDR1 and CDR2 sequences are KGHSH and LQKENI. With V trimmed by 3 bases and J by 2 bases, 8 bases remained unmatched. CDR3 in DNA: TGTGCCAGCTCACCGGCGGGACTAGCGGGTGGAACCTACAATGAGCAGTTCTTC. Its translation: CASSPAGLAGGTYNEQFF. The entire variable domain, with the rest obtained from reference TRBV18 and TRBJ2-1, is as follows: NAGVMQNPRHLVRRRGQEARLRCSPMKGHSHVYWYRQLPEEGLKFMVYLQKENIIDESGMPKERFSAEFPKEGPSILRIQQVVRGDSAAYFCASSPAGLAGGTYNEQFFGPGTRLTVL.

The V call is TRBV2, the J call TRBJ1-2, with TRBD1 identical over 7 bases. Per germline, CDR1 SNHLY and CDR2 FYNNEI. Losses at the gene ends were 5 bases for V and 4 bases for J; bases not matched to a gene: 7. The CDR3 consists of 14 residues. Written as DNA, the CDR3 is TGTGCCAGCAGTCCTCAGGACAGGCGCTATGGCTACACCTTC. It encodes CASSPQDRRYGYTF.

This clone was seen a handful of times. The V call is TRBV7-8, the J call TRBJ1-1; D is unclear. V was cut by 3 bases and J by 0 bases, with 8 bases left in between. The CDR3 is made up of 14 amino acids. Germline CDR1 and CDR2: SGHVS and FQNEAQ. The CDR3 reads CASSFLRMNTEAFF. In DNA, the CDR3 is TGTGCCAGCAGCTTCCTCAGGATGAACACTGAAGCTTTCTTT.

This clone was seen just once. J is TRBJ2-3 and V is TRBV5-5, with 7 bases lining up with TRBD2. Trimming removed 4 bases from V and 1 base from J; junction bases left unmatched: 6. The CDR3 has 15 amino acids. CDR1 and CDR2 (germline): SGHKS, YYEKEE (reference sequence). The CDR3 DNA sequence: TGTGCCAGCAGCGTATTAACTAGCGGCACAGATACGCAGTATTTT. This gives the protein CASSVLTSGTDTQYF.

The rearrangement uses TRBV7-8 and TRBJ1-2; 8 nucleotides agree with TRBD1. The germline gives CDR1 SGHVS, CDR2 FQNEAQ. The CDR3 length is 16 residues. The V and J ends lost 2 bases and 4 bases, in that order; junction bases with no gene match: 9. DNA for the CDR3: TGTGCCAGCAGCTTACACTCCCAGGGGGCCATCTATGGCTACACCTTC. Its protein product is CASSLHSQGAIYGYTF.

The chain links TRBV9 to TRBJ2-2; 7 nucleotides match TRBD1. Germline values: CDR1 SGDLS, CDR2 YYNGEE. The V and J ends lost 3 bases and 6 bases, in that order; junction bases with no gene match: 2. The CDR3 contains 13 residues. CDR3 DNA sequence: TGTGCCAGCAGCGCCACAGGGGCCGGGGAGCTGTTTTTT. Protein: CASSATGAGELFF.

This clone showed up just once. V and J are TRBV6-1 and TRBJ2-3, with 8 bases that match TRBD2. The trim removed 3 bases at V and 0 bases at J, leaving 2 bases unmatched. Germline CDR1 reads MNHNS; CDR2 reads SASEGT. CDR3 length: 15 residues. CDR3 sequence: CASSDSGKSTDTQYF. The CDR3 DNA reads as TGTGCCAGCAGTGATAGCGGGAAAAGCACAGATACGCAGTATTTT.

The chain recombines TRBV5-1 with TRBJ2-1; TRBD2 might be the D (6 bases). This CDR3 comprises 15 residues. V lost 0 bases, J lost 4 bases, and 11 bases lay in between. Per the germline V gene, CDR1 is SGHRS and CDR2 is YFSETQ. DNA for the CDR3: TGCGCCAGCAGCTTGGTCCGGGAGCAATACAATGAGCAGTTCTTC. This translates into CASSLVREQYNEQFF.

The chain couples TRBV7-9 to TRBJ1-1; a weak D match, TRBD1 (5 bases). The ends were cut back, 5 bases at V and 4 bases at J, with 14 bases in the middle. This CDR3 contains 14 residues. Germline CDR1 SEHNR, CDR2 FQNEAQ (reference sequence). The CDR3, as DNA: TGTGCCAGCAGCCCCCGGGGCTGGGGCACTGAAGCTTTCTTT. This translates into CASSPRGWGTEAFF.

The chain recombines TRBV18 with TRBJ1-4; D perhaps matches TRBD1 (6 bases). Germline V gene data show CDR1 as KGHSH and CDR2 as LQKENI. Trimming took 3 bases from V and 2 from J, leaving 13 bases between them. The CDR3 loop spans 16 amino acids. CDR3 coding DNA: TGTGCCAGCTCACCGTCGGGGGCGCTCACTAATGAAAAACTGTTTTTT. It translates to CASSPSGALTNEKLFF.

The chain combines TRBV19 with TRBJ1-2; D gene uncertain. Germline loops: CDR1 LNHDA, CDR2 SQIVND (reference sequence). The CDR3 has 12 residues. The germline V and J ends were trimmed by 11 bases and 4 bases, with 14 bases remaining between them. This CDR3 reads CAAYKAAYGYTF. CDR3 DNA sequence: TGTGCCGCATACAAGGCCGCCTATGGCTACACCTTC.

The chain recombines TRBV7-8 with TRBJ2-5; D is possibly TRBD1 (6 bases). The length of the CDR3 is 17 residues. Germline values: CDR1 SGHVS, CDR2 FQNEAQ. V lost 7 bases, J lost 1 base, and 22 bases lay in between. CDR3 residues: CASTLGPAQGGQETQYF. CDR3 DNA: TGTGCCAGCACCCTGGGCCCTGCACAGGGTGGCCAAGAGACCCAGTACTTC.

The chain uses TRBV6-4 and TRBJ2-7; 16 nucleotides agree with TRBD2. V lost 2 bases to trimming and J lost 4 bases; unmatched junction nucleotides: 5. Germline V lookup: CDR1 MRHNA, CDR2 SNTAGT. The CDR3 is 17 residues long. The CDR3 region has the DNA TGTGCCAGCAGTGACGGGACTAGCGGGAGGGCCGCGTACGAGCAGTACTTC. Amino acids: CASSDGTSGRAAYEQYF.

The CDR3 sequence: CASSLNRDQPQHF. Written as DNA, the CDR3 is TGTGCCAGCAGCTTAAATAGGGATCAGCCCCAGCATTTT. V usage is TRBV7-3 and J usage is TRBJ1-5; D not resolved. With 1 base removed from V and 5 bases from J, the gap between germline ends came to 6 bases. The germline V gene has CDR1 SGHTA and CDR2 FQGTGA. The CDR3 extends over 13 amino acids.